In this sample, the clone carrying this T cell receptor (beta chain) turned up many times. What it binds is not known. RNA transcripts were the template, and TCR beta CDR3 regions were amplified from them. The workflow started with a first-round RT-PCR run with HTBI primers and then moved on to a second-round multiplex PCR. TCRdb analysed the multiplex PCR reads with MiXCR anew, one entry per CDR3 protein. This table holds almost 400,000 distinct CDR3 sequences, around 18% found once. PBMCs were isolated by Ficoll-Paque density gradient centrifugation, using more than 8.5 ml of fresh peripheral blood as the starting material. The sample is drawn from a study of Graves' ophthalmopathy and Graves' hyperthyroidism. Study conclusions and caveats: Blood also carried most expanded thyroid clonotypes exceeding 0.001 frequency.

Germline V gene data show CDR1 as MNHEY and CDR2 as SVGEGT. J was trimmed by 3 bases and V by 4 bases; bases with no gene match: 6. The CDR3 consists of 17 residues. J is TRBJ2-7 and V is TRBV6-2 or TRBV6-3, with TRBD2 matching 16 bases. The receptor comes from a woman younger than 35 with Graves' ophthalmopathy. The sequenced material came from peripheral blood. The CDR3: CASSSLGLAGGLYEQYF. CDR3 nucleotides: TGTGCCAGCAGTTCCCTGGGACTAGCGGGAGGGCTCTACGAGCAGTACTTC.